These 25 T cell receptor beta chains were sequenced from one sample in a study of shared clonotypes between healthy human individuals. Clones were read by immunoSEQ multiplex PCR, and TCRdb kept only the in-frame ones, dropping some. This table has roughly 1,500,000 clones, around 98% appearing once. Source material: naive CD4+ T cells sorted from blood. Stated subset: CD45RA+ positively selected. The source of these receptors is a man aged 25 to 40 in good health.

The rearrangement links TRBV7-3 to TRBJ2-7; unclear D gene. The CDR3 is 12 residues long. Germline loops: CDR1 SGHTA, CDR2 FQGTGA. V was cut by 1 base and J by 7 bases, with 8 bases left in between. The CDR3 reads CASSLSGGEQYF. The CDR3 nucleotides are TGTGCCAGCAGCTTAAGTGGTGGGGAGCAGTACTTC.

The chain couples TRBV5-1 to TRBJ2-5, with 12 nucleotides matching TRBD2. Germline values: CDR1 SGHRS, CDR2 YFSETQ. The CDR3 has 15 amino acids. Germline trimming cut 3 bases from V and 5 bases from J; bases unmatched to any gene: 5. CDR3 sequence (DNA): TGCGCCAGCAGCTGGCTAGCGGGAGGGCGGGAGACCCAGTACTTC. Translating gives CASSWLAGGRETQYF.

This clone showed up just once. V usage is TRBV28 and J usage is TRBJ1-1; tentatively, D is TRBD1 (5 bases). The V gene lost 3 bases and the J gene lost 5 bases, with 13 bases spanning the gap. The CDR3 extends over 14 amino acids. Per germline, CDR1 MDHEN and CDR2 SYDVKM. The CDR3 is CASSLRGGLTEAFF. The CDR3 nucleotides are TGTGCCAGCAGTTTGAGGGGCGGATTGACTGAAGCTTTCTTT. The full variable domain, in which reference TRBV28 and TRBJ1-1 provide the parts outside the CDR3, is DVKVTQSSRYLVKRTGEKVFLECVQDMDHENMFWYRQDPGLGLRLIYFSYDVKMKEKGDIPEGYSVSREKKERFSLILESASTNQTSMYLCASSLRGGLTEAFFGQGTRLTVV.

V is TRBV6-6 and J is TRBJ2-3, with unresolved D. The V gene lost 0 bases and the J gene lost 0 bases, with 4 bases spanning the gap. The CDR3 covers 14 residues. Germline assignment: CDR1 MNHNY and CDR2 SVGAGI (reference sequence). The CDR3 protein is CASSYSPSTDTQYF. The CDR3 DNA reads TGTGCCAGCAGTTACTCACCTAGCACAGATACGCAGTATTTT.

The V and J genes are TRBV5-1 and TRBJ1-4, with 8 nucleotides matching TRBD1. Germline V gene data show CDR1 as SGHRS and CDR2 as YFSETQ. This CDR3 is 15 amino acids long. J gave up 5 bases and V 4 bases, and 7 bases lay outside the gene matches. CDR3 DNA sequence: TGCGCCAGCAGCGGGGACAGGAGAGGGAATGAAAAACTGTTTTTT. Translating it yields CASSGDRRGNEKLFF.

The rearrangement joins TRBV6-1 to TRBJ2-1, with 14 bases fitting TRBD2. The germline CDR1 and CDR2 sequences are MNHNS and SASEGT. J was trimmed by 7 bases and V by 4 bases; bases with no gene match: 3. This CDR3 is 15 amino acids long. The CDR3 bases are TGTGCCAGCAGTGGACTAGCGGGAGGGCCGAATGAGCAGTTCTTC. Encoded protein: CASSGLAGGPNEQFF.

J is TRBJ2-7 and V is TRBV5-4; 8 nucleotides line up with TRBD1. V lost 1 base to trimming and J lost 3 bases; unmatched junction nucleotides: 9. CDR1 is SGHNT, CDR2 YYREEE, per germline (reference sequence). The CDR3 is made up of 16 amino acids. The CDR3 coding sequence is TGTGCCAGCAGCTTGATTATCACAGGGGGGAGCTACGAGCAGTACTTC. This encodes CASSLIITGGSYEQYF.

The chain carries TRBV2 and TRBJ2-7; D unclear. The CDR3 has 14 residues. CDR1 SNHLY and CDR2 FYNNEI come from the germline V gene. V lost 8 bases and J lost 2, with 16 bases in between. In DNA, the CDR3 is TGTGCCAGCCGGGCGACCCTCGTCGCCTACGAGCAGTACTTC. Translated: CASRATLVAYEQYF.

This chain links TRBV21-1 with TRBJ2-7. TRBV21-1 is annotated as a pseudogene. The CDR3 contains 16 residues. CDR3 region: CASSKEGRAEPGEQYF. The CDR3 bases are TGTGCCAGCAGCAAAGAGGGTAGGGCAGAACCAGGCGAGCAGTACTTC.

This clone was seen only once. The V gene is TRBV7-9, the J gene TRBJ2-1; 14 bases are shared with TRBD2. V gave up 5 bases and J gave up 0 bases; unmatched junction bases: 6. The CDR3 runs to 18 residues. Looked up from germline, CDR1 is SEHNR and CDR2 is FQNEAQ (reference sequence). CDR3 nucleotide sequence: TGTGCCAGCAGCGAGAGGACTAGCGGGAGGAGCTCCTACAATGAGCAGTTCTTC. Protein sequence: CASSERTSGRSSYNEQFF.

For the CDR3, the DNA is TGTGCCAGCAGCTTCGGGACAGGGTTAAATGAGCAGTTCTTC. Translation: CASSFGTGLNEQFF. The V call is TRBV9, the J call TRBJ2-1; 9 bases line up with TRBD1. Unmatched junction bases numbered 6, after V lost 4 bases and J lost 7 bases. CDR1 is SGDLS and CDR2 is YYNGEE in the germline V gene. The CDR3 is made up of 14 amino acids.

This rearrangement joins TRBV27 to TRBJ2-5, with 10 bases aligning to TRBD1. CDR1 MNHEY and CDR2 SMNVEV come from the germline V gene (reference sequence). CDR3 length: 15 residues. Trimming took 5 bases from V and 5 from J; bases not matched to a gene: 8. CDR3 loop: CASSIDGQGDETQYF. The CDR3 coding sequence is TGTGCCAGCAGTATCGATGGACAGGGGGACGAGACCCAGTACTTC.

The chain joins TRBV9 to TRBJ2-3; TRBD2 aligns across 10 bases. The V gene end was trimmed by 1 base and the J gene end by 6 bases; junction bases not matched to a gene: 8. The CDR3 consists of 16 residues. Germline lookup yields CDR1 SGDLS and CDR2 YYNGEE. This CDR3 reads CASSVLSSGSGDTQYF. The CDR3 DNA reads as TGTGCCAGCAGCGTATTGTCTAGCGGGAGTGGGGATACGCAGTATTTT.

The V and J genes are TRBV7-9 and TRBJ2-1; possibly TRBD1 or TRBD2 for D (5 bases each). Germline V gives CDR1 SEHNR, CDR2 FQNEAQ (reference sequence). Trimming removed 0 bases at V and 6 bases at J, with 6 bases between. The CDR3 is made up of 13 amino acids. The CDR3 DNA reads TGTGCCAGCAGCTTAGCAGGGACCAATGAGCAGTTCTTC. This codes for CASSLAGTNEQFF.

This clone was seen once. The chain carries TRBV27 and TRBJ2-7; 10 bases are shared with TRBD2. The length of the CDR3 is 14 residues. V was clipped by 4 bases and J by 5 bases; unmatched bases: 5. Germline CDR1 MNHEY, CDR2 SMNVEV (reference sequence). CDR3 loop: CASSSLSGRNEQYF. The CDR3 DNA reads as TGTGCCAGCAGTTCCCTTAGCGGGAGGAACGAGCAGTACTTC.

The rearrangement joins TRBV19 to TRBJ2-3; TRBD2 matches at 11 bases. V trimming: 2 bases; J trimming: 5 bases; junction bases outside the gene matches: 3. The CDR3 sequence is 15 residues long. CDR1 and CDR2 from the germline V gene are LNHDA and SQIVND (reference sequence). CDR3 nucleotides: TGTGCCAGTAGTATAAGCACTAGCGGGAGAGATACGCAGTATTTT. As protein: CASSISTSGRDTQYF.

This clone is a singleton in its sample. The J gene is TRBJ2-3, the V gene TRBV6-5; no clear D. The length of the CDR3 is 13 residues. Germline CDR1 MNHEY, CDR2 SVGAGI. V was trimmed by 1 base and J by 4 bases, leaving 6 bases between them. CDR3 coding DNA: TGTGCCAGCAGTTACTTTCTGTCAGATACGCAGTATTTT. Translated: CASSYFLSDTQYF.

This clone showed up just once. V is TRBV6-1 and J is TRBJ1-4; D is undetermined. CDR3 length equals 14 residues. The germline V and J ends were trimmed by 4 bases and 4 bases, with 10 bases remaining between them. In germline, CDR1 is MNHNS, CDR2 SASEGT. The CDR3 loop is CASSVRRVNEKLFF. The DNA of the CDR3 is TGTGCCAGCAGTGTACGACGAGTTAATGAAAAACTGTTTTTT.

The chain carries TRBV19 and TRBJ2-7, with 9 bases aligning to TRBD1. J lost 2 bases, V lost 6 bases, and 5 bases had no gene match. CDR1 is LNHDA and CDR2 is SQIVND in the germline V gene (reference sequence). This CDR3 has 14 amino acids. CDR3 sequence: CASRPDRGTYEQYF. The DNA for the CDR3 is TGTGCCAGTAGACCTGACAGGGGGACCTACGAGCAGTACTTC.

The V call is TRBV30, the J call TRBJ1-4; maybe TRBD1 (6 bases). Per the germline V gene, CDR1 is GTSNPN and CDR2 is SVGIG (reference sequence). V was shortened by 3 bases and J by 7 bases, with 15 bases between the two germline ends. The CDR3 runs 14 residues. The CDR3 region is CAWRDTGLTEKLFF. The CDR3 coding sequence is TGTGCCTGGAGGGATACAGGGTTGACTGAAAAACTGTTTTTT.

Turning to this clone: The same CDR3 also results from other DNA sequences found in this sample. V and J are TRBV5-1 and TRBJ2-2; D is unresolved. The CDR3 has 15 amino acids. Germline values: CDR1 SGHRS, CDR2 YFSETQ. V was cut by 0 bases and J by 2 bases, with 8 bases left in between. Written as DNA, the CDR3 is TGCGCCAGCAGCTTGGCCCTAGGTAACACCGGGGAGCTGTTTTTT. This sequence encodes CASSLALGNTGELFF.

The chain combines TRBV10-1 with TRBJ2-3, with 11 bases lining up with TRBD2. CDR1 and CDR2 from the germline V gene are WNHNN and SYGVQD (reference sequence). The CDR3 runs to 17 residues. Trimming removed 2 bases from V and 4 bases from J; junction bases left unmatched: 8. The CDR3: CASSEGELAGVADTQYF. The CDR3 coding sequence is TGCGCCAGCAGTGAGGGGGAACTAGCGGGAGTAGCAGATACGCAGTATTTT.

V and J are TRBV11-2 and TRBJ2-3, with TRBD1 as a possible D gene (6 bases). Trimming left V 10 bases short and J 4 bases short, with 18 bases between. The CDR3 is 14 amino acids. From germline, CDR1 is SGHAT and CDR2 FQNNGV. In nucleotides, the CDR3 is TGTGCCACCGGACCGGGACATGGAGCAGATACGCAGTATTTT. Protein: CATGPGHGADTQYF.

The chain recombines TRBV2 with TRBJ2-7; D is ambiguous. This CDR3 spans 13 amino acids. Germline-derived CDR1 and CDR2 are SNHLY and FYNNEI. Trimming pared 0 bases from V and 12 bases from J, leaving 15 bases between. CDR3 nucleotides: TGTGCCAGCAGTGAAGCCCCCTTCGGCACTCCGTACTTC. It specifies CASSEAPFGTPYF.

The CDR3 reads CASSLNSAGELFF. CDR3 nucleotide sequence: TGTGCCAGCAGCTTAAATTCTGCCGGGGAGCTGTTTTTT. V and J are TRBV7-3 and TRBJ2-2; no clear D. This CDR3 has 13 residues. The germline V gene has CDR1 SGHTA and CDR2 FQGTGA. Trimming took off 1 base at V and 6 bases at J, with 6 bases between the two ends. Full variable domain (missing parts from reference TRBV7-3 and TRBJ2-2): GAGVSQTPSNKVTEKGKYVELRCDPISGHTALYWYRQSLGQGPEFLIYFQGTGAADDSGLPNDRFFAVRPEGSVSTLKIQRTERGDSAVYLCASSLNSAGELFFGEGSRLTVL.